Described below is a single T cell receptor (beta chain) sequence and its context. This clone was seen just once. The target of this receptor is not known. No base quality values were provided; no much bigger clone lies one nucleotide off. Single viable CD3+CD4+CD8-CD45RO+ cells were sorted as memory CD4+ T cells on a FACSAria II. CMV serostatus was determined using a Roche Elecsys assay that detects serum IgG against CMV pp150, pp28, p38 and p52. After thawing, total CD4+ T cells were enriched by positive selection with CD4 magnetic microbeads. The samples came from a different study that was designed specifically to examine the CD4+ T cell memory repertoire. Peripheral blood mononuclear cells were isolated and cryopreserved according to standard operating procedures, and serum was kept at -80 degrees C. CD3-PerCP (BW264/56), CD4-APC (RPA-T4), CD45RO-PE (UCHT1) and CD8-Pacific Orange (3B5) antibodies were used for staining, and non-viable cells were excluded with Sytox blue.

The sample comes from a study of memory CD4+ T cells and cytomegalovirus serostatus (dated by TCRdb to about 2019). About the study as a whole: The cohort comprised some 35 healthy Belgian adults, 9 CMV seropositive and some 24 CMV seronegative. To replicate a published TCR-based CMV serostatus classifier, the researchers sequenced the CD4+ memory TCRbeta repertoires of a Belgian cohort whose cytomegalovirus serostatus was known. Paper-wide results and their limitations: On the Belgian cohort, the classifier built on the original framework reached a median bootstrapped AUC of about 0.95, with a 95% CI of 0.76-1.00. Only CD4+CD45RO+ memory cells were sequenced, in contrast to the original study, in which naive and memory CD4+ and CD8+ populations were covered. For predicting CMV serostatus, the median bootstrapped AUC was about 0.96 using the original framework and around 0.91 using a US-trained random forest. Among the roughly 160 previously reported CMV-associated TCRbeta sequences, 60 to 85 showed up in the CD4+ memory repertoires, with each one found in between one and five individuals. The results were interpreted as suggesting that the CMV-associated TCR signature is largely present in the CD4+ memory repertoire.

The germline V gene yields MNHNS for CDR1 and SASEGT for CDR2. The CDR3 runs 17 residues from the cysteine to the phenylalanine. Just the 51-base CDR3 DNA is kept, in frame starting at base 1. V is pared back by 2 bases and J by 2 bases, with 16 bases lying between the germline termini. Genomic DNA was extracted from sorted cells with the Quick-DNA Microprep Kit. Amplification of TCRbeta DNA was done with the immunoSEQ hsTCRbeta kit, following the protocol from the manufacturer. An Illumina MiSeq instrument was used to sequence the TCRbeta libraries. From the authors' description of their analysis: Following removal of out-of-frame sequences, 2 million to 2.5 million distinct TCRbeta sequences were retained, with an average of approximately 69,000 per individual. Each individual was scored using the number of around 180 previously reported CMV-associated TCRbeta sequences that the individual carried and the total number of productive distinct TCRbeta sequences. A beta-binomial model was reimplemented in Python, and scikit-learn random forests with default parameters were trained on US cohort data. Classifier performance on the Belgian cohort was summarized as median AUC with percentile confidence intervals over 10,000 bootstrap iterations. Entries here come from immuneACCESS through TCRdb and include only in-frame sequences with V and J called. Some clones fail to appear in such tables; in the studies checked, an unresolved V gene covers under half of the shortfall, and the cause of the remainder is unknown. V, J and clone size derive from that table, while D and trimming were established from the DNA sequence. This sample holds more than 45,000 clones; about 81% were observed only once. Of the sample, approximately 0.99% falls within the top ten clones.

The receptor was derived from an adult in good health and CMV-seronegative. Specimen: memory CD4+ T cells from blood. The chain links TRBV6-1 with TRBJ1-3; there is no confident call for the D gene. The encoded CDR3 is CASSEYGGLSTGNTIYF. The sequence in DNA is TGTGCCAGCAGTGAATATGGCGGCTTGAGCACTGGAAACACCATATATTTT.